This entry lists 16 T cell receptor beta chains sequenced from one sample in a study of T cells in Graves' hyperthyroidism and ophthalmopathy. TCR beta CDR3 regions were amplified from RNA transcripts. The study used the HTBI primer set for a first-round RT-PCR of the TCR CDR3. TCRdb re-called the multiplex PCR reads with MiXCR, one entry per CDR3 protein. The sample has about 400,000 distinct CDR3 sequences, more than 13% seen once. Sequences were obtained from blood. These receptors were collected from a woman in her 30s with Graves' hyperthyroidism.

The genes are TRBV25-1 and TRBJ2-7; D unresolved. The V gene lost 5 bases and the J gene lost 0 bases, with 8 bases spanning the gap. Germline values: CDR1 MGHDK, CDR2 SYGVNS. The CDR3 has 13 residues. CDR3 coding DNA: TGTGCCAGCAGTTATGTGAGCTCCTACGAGCAGTACTTC. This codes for CASSYVSSYEQYF.

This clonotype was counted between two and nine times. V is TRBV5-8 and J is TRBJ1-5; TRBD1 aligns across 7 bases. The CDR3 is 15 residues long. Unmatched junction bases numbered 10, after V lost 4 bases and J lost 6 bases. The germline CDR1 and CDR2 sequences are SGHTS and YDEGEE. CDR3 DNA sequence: TGTGCCAGCAGCCAAGGTGGACAGGCAGGTCAGCCCCAGCATTTT. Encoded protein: CASSQGGQAGQPQHF.

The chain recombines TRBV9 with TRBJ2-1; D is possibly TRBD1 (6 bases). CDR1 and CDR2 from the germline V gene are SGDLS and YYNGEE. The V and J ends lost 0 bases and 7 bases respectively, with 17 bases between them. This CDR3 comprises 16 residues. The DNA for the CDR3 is TGTGCCAGCAGCGTAGCTACAGGGACCACGGGGAATGAGCAGTTCTTC. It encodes CASSVATGTTGNEQFF.

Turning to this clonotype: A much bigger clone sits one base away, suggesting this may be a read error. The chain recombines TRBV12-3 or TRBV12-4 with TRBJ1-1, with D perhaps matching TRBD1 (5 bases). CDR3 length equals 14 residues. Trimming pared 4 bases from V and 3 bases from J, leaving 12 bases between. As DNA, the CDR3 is TGTGCCAGCAGTTCCAGGGATTGGGACACTGAAGCTTTCTTT. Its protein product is CASSSRDWDTEAFF.

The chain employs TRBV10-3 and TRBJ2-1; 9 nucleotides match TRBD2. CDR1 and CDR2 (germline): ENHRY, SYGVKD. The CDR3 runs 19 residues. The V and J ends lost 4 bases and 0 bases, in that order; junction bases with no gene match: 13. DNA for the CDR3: TGTGCCATCAGTGGAGGTTCTCCTAGCGGGGAGAGCTCCTACAATGAGCAGTTCTTC. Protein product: CAISGGSPSGESSYNEQFF.

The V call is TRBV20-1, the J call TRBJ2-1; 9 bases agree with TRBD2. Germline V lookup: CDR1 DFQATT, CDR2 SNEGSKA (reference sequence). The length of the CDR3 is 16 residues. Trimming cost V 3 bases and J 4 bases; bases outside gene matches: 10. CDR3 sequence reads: CSARAQTSGAYNEQFF. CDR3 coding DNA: TGCAGTGCTAGGGCCCAGACTAGCGGAGCTTACAATGAGCAGTTCTTC.

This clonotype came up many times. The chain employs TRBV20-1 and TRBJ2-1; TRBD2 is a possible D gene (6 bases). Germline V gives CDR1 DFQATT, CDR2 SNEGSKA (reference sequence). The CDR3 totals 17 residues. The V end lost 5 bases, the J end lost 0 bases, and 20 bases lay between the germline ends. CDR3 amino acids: CSAPGRGGQSSYNEQFF. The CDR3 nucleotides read TGCAGTGCTCCCGGTAGGGGAGGACAAAGCTCCTACAATGAGCAGTTCTTC.

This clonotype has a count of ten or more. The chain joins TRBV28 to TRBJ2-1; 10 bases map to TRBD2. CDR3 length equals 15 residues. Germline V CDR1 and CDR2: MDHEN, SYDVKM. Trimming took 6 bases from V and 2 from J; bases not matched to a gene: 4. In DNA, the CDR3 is TGTGCCAGCAGGGGGACTAGCGATCCCTACAATGAGCAGTTCTTC. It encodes CASRGTSDPYNEQFF.

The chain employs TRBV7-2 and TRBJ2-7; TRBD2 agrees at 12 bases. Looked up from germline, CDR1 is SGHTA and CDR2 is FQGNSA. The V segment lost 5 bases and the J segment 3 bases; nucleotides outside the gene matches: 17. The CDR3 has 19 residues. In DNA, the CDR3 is TGTGCCAGCAGCCTAGAGGTAGGAGGGACTAGCGGGTCGGTCTACGAGCAGTACTTC. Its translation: CASSLEVGGTSGSVYEQYF.

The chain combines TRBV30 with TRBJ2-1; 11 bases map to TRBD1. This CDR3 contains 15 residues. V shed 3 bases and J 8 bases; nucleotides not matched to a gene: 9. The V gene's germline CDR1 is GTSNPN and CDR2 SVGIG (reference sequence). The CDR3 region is CAWSAGTGGQDEQFF. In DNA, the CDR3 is TGTGCCTGGAGCGCCGGGACAGGGGGGCAGGATGAGCAGTTCTTC. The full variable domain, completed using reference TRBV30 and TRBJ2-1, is SQTIHQWPATLVQPVGSPLSLECTVEGTSNPNLYWYRQAAGRGLQLLFYSVGIGQISSEVPQNLSASRPQDRQFILSSKKLLLSDSGFYLCAWSAGTGGQDEQFFGPGTRLTVL.

CDR3 coding DNA: TGTGCCAGCAGCGTTGTGGGGGATTCCTACAATGAGCAGTTCTTC. Translated: CASSVVGDSYNEQFF. The chain joins TRBV9 to TRBJ2-1, with D perhaps assigned TRBD1 or TRBD2 (5 bases each). The CDR3 covers 15 residues. Between the trimmed V and J ends, which lost 2 bases and 1 base, there was a span of 10 bases. Germline V gives CDR1 SGDLS, CDR2 YYNGEE.

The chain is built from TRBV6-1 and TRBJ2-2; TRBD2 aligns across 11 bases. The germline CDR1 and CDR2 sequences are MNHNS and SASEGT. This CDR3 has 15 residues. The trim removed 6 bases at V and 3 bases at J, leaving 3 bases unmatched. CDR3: CASRQLAGDTGELFF. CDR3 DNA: TGTGCCAGCAGACAACTAGCGGGAGACACCGGGGAGCTGTTTTTT.

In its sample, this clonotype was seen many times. The CDR3 coding sequence is TGCGCCAGCAGCTTGACCAGGGACAGGAACACTGAAGCTTTCTTT. Translation gives CASSLTRDRNTEAFF. The V call is TRBV5-1, the J call TRBJ1-1; TRBD1 agrees at 7 bases. Germline V lookup: CDR1 SGHRS, CDR2 YFSETQ. The CDR3 loop spans 15 amino acids. Germline trimming cut 1 base from V and 1 base from J; bases unmatched to any gene: 4.

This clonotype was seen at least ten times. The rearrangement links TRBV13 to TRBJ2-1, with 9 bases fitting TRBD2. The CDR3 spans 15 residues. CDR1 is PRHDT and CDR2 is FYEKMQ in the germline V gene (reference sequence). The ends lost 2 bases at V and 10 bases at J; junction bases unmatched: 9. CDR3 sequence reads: CASSLLTSGLSEQFF. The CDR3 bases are TGTGCCAGCAGCTTACTAACTAGCGGGCTGTCCGAGCAGTTCTTC. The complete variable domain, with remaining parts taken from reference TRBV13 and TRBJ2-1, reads AAGVIQSPRHLIKEKRETATLKCYPIPRHDTVYWYQQGPGQDPQFLISFYEKMQSDKGSIPDRFSAQQFSDYHSELNMSSLELGDSALYFCASSLLTSGLSEQFFGPGTRLTVL.

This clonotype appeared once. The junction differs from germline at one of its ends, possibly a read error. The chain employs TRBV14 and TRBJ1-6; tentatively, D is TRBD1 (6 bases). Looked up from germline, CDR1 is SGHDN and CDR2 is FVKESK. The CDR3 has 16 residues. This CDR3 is CASSQVGGQSNSPFHF. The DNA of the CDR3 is TGTGCCAGCAGCCAAGTAGGGGGGCAGAGTAATTCACCCTTCCACTTT. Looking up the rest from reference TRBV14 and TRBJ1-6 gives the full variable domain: EAGVTQFPSHSVIEKGQTVTLRCDPISGHDNLYWYRRVMGKEIKFLLHFVKESKQDESGMPNNRFLAERTGGTYSTLKVQPAELEDSGVYFCASSQVGGQSNSPFHFGNGTRLTVT.

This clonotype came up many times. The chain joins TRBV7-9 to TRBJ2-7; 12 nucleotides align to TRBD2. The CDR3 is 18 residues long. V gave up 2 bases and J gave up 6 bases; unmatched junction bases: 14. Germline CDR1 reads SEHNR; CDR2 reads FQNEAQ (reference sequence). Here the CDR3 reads CASSLSTSGRTTPFEQYF. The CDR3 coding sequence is TGTGCCAGCAGCTTATCGACTAGCGGGAGAACCACCCCGTTCGAGCAGTACTTC.